The 31 T cell receptor beta chains given below trace back to one sample, sequenced in a study of T cells generated in artificial thymic organoids. Reverse primers in the TRAC or TRBC constant regions drove separate semi-nested PCRs for TCRalpha and TCRbeta. TCRdb fed the 5' RACE reads into MiXCR, producing one record per CDR3 protein. The data contain some 3,300 distinct CDR3 sequences, approximately 34% of them singletons. Source material: naive CD8+ T cells from blood. Subset indicated: CD3+TCRalphabeta+CD8SP T cells; for blood, CD45RO-CCR7+ naive CD8+ T cells. These receptors came from a human donor who gave cord blood stem cells for thymic organoid culture, a cardiac surgery patient who gave postnatal thymus, or a blood donor (not recorded which).

The V gene is TRBV27, the J gene TRBJ2-2, with D perhaps TRBD1 (6 bases). Trimming removed 8 bases at V and 6 bases at J, with 28 bases between. The CDR3 sequence is 18 residues long. CDR1 and CDR2 from the germline V gene are MNHEY and SMNVEV (reference sequence). The CDR3 DNA reads as TGTGCCAGCGGATTGCTAGGGGCAGGGGCTGACCTGGCCGGGGAGCTGTTTTTT. Its protein is CASGLLGAGADLAGELFF.

The chain employs TRBV5-4 and TRBJ2-7, with D perhaps TRBD2 (5 bases). Germline V CDR1 and CDR2: SGHNT, YYREEE (reference sequence). CDR3 size: 14 residues. Trimming shortened V by 3 bases and J by 0 bases, and 10 bases separated the two germline ends. In DNA, the CDR3 is TGTGCCAGCAGCTCGGACGGGAACTCCTACGAGCAGTACTTC. Residues: CASSSDGNSYEQYF.

This chain uses TRBV28 with TRBJ2-3, with TRBD1 identical over 10 bases. Germline loops: CDR1 MDHEN, CDR2 SYDVKM. The CDR3 loop spans 17 amino acids. V was pared by 4 bases and J by 3 bases, with 10 bases of the junction left unmatched. This CDR3 reads CASSYAAGQGETDTQYF. In nucleotides, the CDR3 is TGTGCCAGCAGTTATGCGGCCGGACAGGGGGAAACAGATACGCAGTATTTT.

This clonotype ranks as medium-sized. This chain connects TRBV25-1 to TRBJ2-1; D gene ambiguous. Germline CDR1 is MGHDK and CDR2 is SYGVNS. The CDR3 extends over 16 amino acids. Trimming cost V 8 bases and J 2 bases, with 19 bases left between them. The CDR3 bases are TGTGCCAGCGGATTCCCCGGTGGACCCCCCTACAATGAGCAGTTCTTC. This codes for CASGFPGGPPYNEQFF.

Of note for this clonotype: The conserved final phenylalanine or tryptophan is absent from the CDR3, which likely points to a read error. The chain links TRBV20-1 to TRBJ2-1, with TRBD1 identical over 7 bases. This CDR3 is 14 amino acids long. CDR1 is DFQATT and CDR2 is SNEGSKA in the germline V gene (reference sequence). V trimming: 5 bases; J trimming: 4 bases; junction bases outside the gene matches: 8. The DNA of the CDR3 is TGCAGTGCTCCGACCAAGGGACAGTACAATGAGCAGTTCCTC. This encodes CSAPTKGQYNEQFL.

This clonotype is deemed large (0.1 to 1%). This chain links TRBV27 with TRBJ1-1; D gene unclear. CDR3 length: 15 amino acids. Germline V gene lookup returns CDR1 MNHEY and CDR2 SMNVEV (reference sequence). The V and J ends lost 2 bases and 3 bases respectively, with 13 bases between them. The CDR3 coding sequence is TGTGCCAGCAGTTTACGTACTGATACTCACACTGAAGCTTTCTTT. Translated, it gives CASSLRTDTHTEAFF.

This clonotype was counted between two and nine times. The J gene is TRBJ2-1, the V gene TRBV20-1, with 10 bases that match TRBD2. CDR3 length equals 14 residues. Trimming cost V 3 bases and J 9 bases; bases outside gene matches: 8. Germline lookup yields CDR1 DFQATT and CDR2 SNEGSKA (reference sequence). Here the CDR3 DNA reads TGCAGTGCTAGCGGCCTAGCGGGAGATGGTGAGCAGTTCTTC. This translates into CSASGLAGDGEQFF.

The chain recombines TRBV7-9 with TRBJ2-1; no reliable D call. From germline, CDR1 is SEHNR and CDR2 FQNEAQ (reference sequence). CDR3 size: 15 residues. V was cut by 4 bases and J by 0 bases, with 10 bases left in between. CDR3 amino acids: CASSSGPNSYNEQFF. In DNA form, the CDR3 reads TGTGCCAGCAGCTCCGGACCCAACTCCTACAATGAGCAGTTCTTC.

In its sample, this clonotype is medium-sized (0.01 to 0.1%). The rearrangement uses TRBV2 and TRBJ1-3; D is undetermined. With 3 bases removed from V and 0 bases from J, the gap between germline ends came to 9 bases. Germline assignment: CDR1 SNHLY and CDR2 FYNNEI. CDR3 length: 15 residues. CDR3 DNA: TGTGCCAGCAGTGATGGAGAGTACTCTGGAAACACCATATATTTT. As protein: CASSDGEYSGNTIYF.

This clonotype rates as medium-sized. The rearrangement joins TRBV9 to TRBJ2-2; TRBD1 matches 8 bases. J was trimmed by 7 bases and V by 6 bases; bases with no gene match: 11. The germline V gene encodes CDR1 SGDLS and CDR2 YYNGEE. This CDR3 region has 15 residues. CDR3 coding DNA: TGTGCCAGCACCCCGGACAGGGTCCAGTACGGGGAGCTGTTTTTT. It yields the protein CASTPDRVQYGELFF. Together with reference TRBV9 and TRBJ2-2, the CDR3 gives the full variable domain: DSGVTQTPKHLITATGQRVTLRCSPRSGDLSVYWYQQSLDQGLQFLIQYYNGEERAKGNILERFSAQQFPDLHSELNLSSLELGDSALYFCASTPDRVQYGELFFGEGSRLTVL.

The chain couples TRBV11-3 to TRBJ2-1; 10 nucleotides line up with TRBD2. After removal of 5 bases from V and 4 bases from J, the junction contained 5 bases not matched to a gene. The CDR3 extends over 15 amino acids. Germline V gives CDR1 SGHNT, CDR2 YENEEA. This chain's CDR3 is CASSPRAGGYNEQFF. The CDR3 DNA sequence: TGTGCCAGCAGCCCTAGAGCGGGAGGGTACAATGAGCAGTTCTTC.

By sample fraction, this clonotype is medium-sized. The CDR3 protein is CASSLGTDFTDTQYF. The CDR3 nucleotides read TGTGCCAGCAGCCTCGGGACAGATTTCACAGATACGCAGTATTTT. This chain links TRBV7-9 with TRBJ2-3; TRBD1 matches 7 bases. The CDR3 length is 15 residues. Trimming took 5 bases from V and 2 from J; bases not matched to a gene: 7. Germline CDR1 reads SEHNR; CDR2 reads FQNEAQ (reference sequence).

This clonotype occurred a few times. The junction and the germline gene differ at one end; a read error may be behind it. The chain joins TRBV4-3 to TRBJ2-7, with D possibly being TRBD1 or TRBD2 (6 bases each). CDR3 length: 14 residues. The germline CDR1 and CDR2 sequences are LGHNA and YSLEER. CDR3 sequence reads: CVSSQDEGGYEQYF. The CDR3 region has the DNA TGCGTCAGCAGCCAAGATGAGGGGGGCTACGAGCAGTACTTC.

About this clonotype itself: This may arise from a read error, as a much more abundant clone is one base away. CDR3 coding DNA: TGCAGCGCACCTAGCGGGAACAATGAGCAGTTCTTC. The encoded protein is CSAPSGNNEQFF. The genes are TRBV29-1 and TRBJ2-1; 9 nucleotides align to TRBD2. CDR3 size: 12 residues. Per germline, CDR1 SQVTM and CDR2 ANQGSEA. Germline trimming cut 7 bases from V and 5 bases from J; bases unmatched to any gene: 3.

For this clonotype: A much larger clone lies a single base off, so this may be a read error. The chain links TRBV18 to TRBJ1-1, with TRBD1 matching 7 bases. The CDR3 length is 17 residues. Germline V gene sequence: CDR1 KGHSH, CDR2 LQKENI. V shed 5 bases and J 2 bases; nucleotides not matched to a gene: 14. The chain's CDR3 is CASSSPTGEGTNTEAFF. The DNA for the CDR3 is TGTGCCAGCTCATCTCCCACAGGGGAGGGAACCAACACTGAAGCTTTCTTT.

The genes are TRBV6-2 or TRBV6-3 and TRBJ2-7; perhaps TRBD1 as D (5 bases). The germline CDR1 and CDR2 sequences are MNHEY and SVGEGT. The CDR3 sequence is 15 residues long. Trimming took off 2 bases at V and 0 bases at J, with 11 bases between the two ends. CDR3 in DNA: TGTGCCAGCAGTTACGGTCAGGGCAGCTCCTACGAGCAGTACTTC. This translates into CASSYGQGSSYEQYF.

The rearrangement links TRBV12-3 or TRBV12-4 to TRBJ2-2; 8 bases fit TRBD1. This CDR3 is built from 16 residues. With 3 bases clipped from V and 6 bases from J, the junction kept 9 bases outside the gene matches. The CDR3 protein is CASSFVWTGWAGELFF. In DNA, the CDR3 is TGTGCCAGCAGTTTCGTATGGACAGGGTGGGCCGGGGAGCTGTTTTTT.

The sample holds a few counts of this clonotype. The CDR3 bases are TGTGCCAGCAGTTTTTCCCCGAAGAATGGCTACACCTTC. Translation: CASSFSPKNGYTF. The chain couples TRBV27 to TRBJ1-2; D unclear. V was trimmed by 3 bases and J by 6 bases, leaving 11 bases between them. Germline lookup yields CDR1 MNHEY and CDR2 SMNVEV (reference sequence). There are 13 residues in the CDR3.

There are a few counts of this clonotype. The chain carries TRBV20-1 and TRBJ1-2, with D unresolved. Germline CDR1 is DFQATT and CDR2 is SNEGSKA (reference sequence). CDR3 length equals 14 residues. With 0 bases removed from V and 2 bases from J, the gap between germline ends came to 10 bases. Here the CDR3 DNA reads TGCAGTGCTAGAGATAGGGCAGCAAACTATGGCTACACCTTC. This translates into CSARDRAANYGYTF.

J is TRBJ2-3 and V is TRBV12-3 or TRBV12-4; possibly TRBD2 for D (6 bases). Trimming shortened V by 7 bases and J by 3 bases, and 8 bases separated the two germline ends. CDR3 length: 12 amino acids. The CDR3 sequence is CASTAGTDTQYF. CDR3 in DNA: TGTGCCAGCACCGCGGGGACAGATACGCAGTATTTT.

This chain joins TRBV5-4 and TRBJ2-7, with D perhaps TRBD1 or TRBD2 (6 bases each). V lost 0 bases and J 3 bases, leaving 13 bases between the germline ends. Looked up from germline, CDR1 is SGHNT and CDR2 is YYREEE (reference sequence). This CDR3 comprises 15 residues. CDR3 DNA: TGTGCCAGCAGCTTGGGTGCACAGGGAGGCTACGAGCAGTACTTC. Translated, it gives CASSLGAQGGYEQYF.

This clonotype appeared once. The chain combines TRBV5-4 with TRBJ1-1; no clear D gene. The CDR3 extends over 15 amino acids. The germline V gene encodes CDR1 SGHNT and CDR2 YYREEE (reference sequence). Deletions cut 1 base from V and 4 bases from J, with 14 bases between. In DNA, the CDR3 is TGTGCCAGCAGCTTGAAGCGGGAATTGAGCACTGAAGCTTTCTTT. Amino acid sequence: CASSLKRELSTEAFF.

This clonotype is medium-sized (0.01 to 0.1%). The chain recombines TRBV5-1 with TRBJ2-2; no definite D call. V dropped 6 bases and J dropped 10 bases, with 16 bases sitting between them. This CDR3 contains 13 residues. Germline values: CDR1 SGHRS, CDR2 YFSETQ. The CDR3 DNA is TGCGCCAGCACCGAGTTAGATGTAGAGGAGCTGTTTTTT. It is translated as CASTELDVEELFF.

This clonotype has only one observation. The gene calls are TRBV2 and TRBJ1-2; D is ambiguous. V shed 2 bases and J shed 8 bases, with 15 bases lying between them. Germline assignment: CDR1 SNHLY and CDR2 FYNNEI. The CDR3 covers 14 residues. CDR3 residues: CASSEPPWEDGYTF. Written as DNA, the CDR3 is TGTGCCAGCAGTGAACCCCCTTGGGAGGACGGCTACACCTTC. Filled out from reference TRBV2 and TRBJ1-2, the complete variable domain reads EPEVTQTPSHQVTQMGQEVILRCVPISNHLYFYWYRQILGQKVEFLVSFYNNEISEKSEIFDDQFSVERPDGSNFTLKIRSTKLEDSAMYFCASSEPPWEDGYTFGSGTRLTVV.

Regarding this clonotype: A much larger clone differs from this one at a single base, so this may be a read error. No conserved phenylalanine or tryptophan is present at the end of the CDR3, so a read error is the likely explanation. The V and J genes are TRBV10-1 and TRBJ2-1; TRBD1 matches 9 bases. Germline V gene lookup returns CDR1 WNHNN and CDR2 SYGVQD (reference sequence). V lost 2 bases and J lost 8; bases outside the gene matches: 4. CDR3 size: 14 residues. The CDR3 region is CASSEGQGYDEQFV. The DNA of the CDR3 is TGCGCCAGCAGTGAGGGACAGGGGTACGATGAGCAGTTCGTC.

The chain uses TRBV9 and TRBJ2-1; unclear D gene. CDR1 SGDLS and CDR2 YYNGEE come from the germline V gene. The CDR3 has 14 residues. The V gene lost 4 bases and the J gene lost 3 bases, with 11 bases spanning the gap. The CDR3, as DNA: TGTGCCAGCAGCCTAAGGACGGACTACAATGAGCAGTTCTTC. Translated, it gives CASSLRTDYNEQFF. Full variable domain (rest looked up from reference TRBV9 and TRBJ2-1): DSGVTQTPKHLITATGQRVTLRCSPRSGDLSVYWYQQSLDQGLQFLIQYYNGEERAKGNILERFSAQQFPDLHSELNLSSLELGDSALYFCASSLRTDYNEQFFGPGTRLTVL.

This clonotype counts as medium-sized (0.01 to 0.1%). The chain joins TRBV4-1 to TRBJ2-7, with 8 bases aligning to TRBD2. Germline V lookup: CDR1 MGHRA, CDR2 YSYEKL. The V gene end was trimmed by 2 bases and the J gene end by 3 bases; junction bases not matched to a gene: 6. The CDR3 has 15 residues. CDR3 in amino acids: CASSQIAGFLYEQYF. Written as DNA, the CDR3 is TGCGCCAGCAGCCAAATAGCGGGGTTCCTCTACGAGCAGTACTTC.

This clonotype was recorded only once. Since no conserved phenylalanine or tryptophan closes the CDR3, a read error is the likely cause. V and J are TRBV7-8 and TRBJ2-3; 14 bases are a match to TRBD2. The CDR3 has 16 residues. The trim removed 4 bases at V and 4 bases at J, leaving 4 bases unmatched. Germline V gene data show CDR1 as SGHVS and CDR2 as FQNEAQ. CDR3 DNA: TGTGCCAGCAGCTCTGGACTAGCGGGGGGATCAGATACGCAGTATTCT. Translation gives CASSSGLAGGSDTQYS.

This chain links TRBV12-3 or TRBV12-4 with TRBJ2-1; D ambiguous. The CDR3 contains 13 residues. V was trimmed by 8 bases and J by 6 bases, leaving 14 bases between them. The CDR3 DNA follows: TGTGCCAGCTCCCTGGTTGTCAGCAATGAGCAGTTCTTC. Amino acid sequence: CASSLVVSNEQFF.

To note about this clonotype: A much larger clone sits a single nucleotide away, making a read error possible. This rearrangement joins TRBV27 to TRBJ2-5; D possibly corresponds to TRBD1 (6 bases). This CDR3 contains 15 residues. CDR1 is MNHEY, CDR2 SMNVEV, per germline (reference sequence). CDR3 sequence: CAGSLWGTPKETQYF. The CDR3 DNA reads TGTGCCGGCAGTTTATGGGGGACACCTAAAGAGACCCAGTACTTC.

This clonotype was recorded only once. A clone one base away is much larger, so this may be a read error. This sequence joins TRBV29-1 and TRBJ2-1; 12 bases match TRBD2. Germline V CDR1 and CDR2: SQVTM, ANQGSEA. The CDR3 spans 17 residues. The ends lost 5 bases at V and 11 bases at J; junction bases unmatched: 19. Written as DNA, the CDR3 is TGCAGCGTTCTTGGGGTCTCAGGGGGACTAGCGGGCGATAAGCAGTTCTTC. This codes for CSVLGVSGGLAGDKQFF.